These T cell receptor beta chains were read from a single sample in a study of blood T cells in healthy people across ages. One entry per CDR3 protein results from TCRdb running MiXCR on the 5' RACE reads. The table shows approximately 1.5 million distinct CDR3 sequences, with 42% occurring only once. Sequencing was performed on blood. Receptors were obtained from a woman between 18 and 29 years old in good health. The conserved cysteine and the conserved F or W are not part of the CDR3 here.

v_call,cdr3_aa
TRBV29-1,SVSRQGGGYT
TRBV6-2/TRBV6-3,ASKGQGLNEQY
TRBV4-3,ASSQVGTRGEQF
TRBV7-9,ASSLLGTVSGYT
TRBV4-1,ASSQILLVDEQY
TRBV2,ASGLTGGWNEQF
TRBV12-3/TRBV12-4,ASRSVETPEQY
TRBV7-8,ASSSRPNEQF
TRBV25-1,ASRDNNYEQY
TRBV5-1,ASSSLAGITDTRY
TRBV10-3,ASTPHGGQGVQPQH
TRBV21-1,ASSSRLAGGCETQY
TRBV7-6,ASSFPLAGGTTDTQY
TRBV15,ATSRDLTGVLNTEAF
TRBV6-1,ASGGRGNNQPQH
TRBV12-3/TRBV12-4,ASSLARDSYNEQY
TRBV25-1,AEVVGANYGHT
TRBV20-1,SARSLAGTGGEQY
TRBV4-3,ASSLTGWDSYEQY
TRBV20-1,SARATSSYYNEQF
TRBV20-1,SARDGRSQGQY
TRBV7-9,ASSRRQGSNTEAF
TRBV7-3,ASSPSGHNEQF
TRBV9,ASSVVPAGVGYNEQF
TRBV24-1,AIRVFFKNQPQH
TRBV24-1,ATSDTGRANVLT
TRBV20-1,SASAGGVTEAF
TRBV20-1,SARDQGLAQH
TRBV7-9,ASSPREITYNEQF
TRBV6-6,ASCSDSYEQY
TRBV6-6,ASSYRRSNTEAF
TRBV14,ASSQLGGPETQY
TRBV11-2,ASSLAELQFEQF
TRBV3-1,ASSQGIQGNEQY
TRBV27,ASSFLPGQGAYEQY
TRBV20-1,SARVPRGYEQY
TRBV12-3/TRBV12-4,ASTVTGTSEQY
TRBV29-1,SERTGGRAGELF
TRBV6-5,ASSSNRDFYNEQF
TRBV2,ASSEAWGSEQY
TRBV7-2,ASSLTGPGNYGYT
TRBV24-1,ATSDFGNQPQH
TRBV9,ASSETGFWGYT
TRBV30,AWSWQGTEAF